A single sample is the source of the 15 T cell receptor beta chains below, sequenced in a study of CD8+ T cells in alopecia areata (dated by TCRdb to the late 2010s). The library was obtained by the immunoSEQ multiplex PCR assay. RNA was extracted from all samples and reverse transcribed into cDNA as template for TCR sequencing. Here the immuneACCESS table is served through TCRdb, limited to in-frame sequences with V and J called. Missing clones are a known gap in these copies; in checked studies unresolved V genes cover under half, and the rest lacks a known reason. The sample table shows under 200,000 clones, and 60% are seen once. Together, the top ten hold 14% of the sample. The time point label, read with the paper, signifies: about 25 weeks on oral tofacitinib. The treatment or condition label, as the study defines it: oral pan-JAK inhibitor, 5-10 mg twice daily. The specimen was CD4+ T cells sorted from blood, collected at week 24, from a patient treated with tofacitinib. These receptors originate from a human donor with alopecia areata.

The rearrangement uses TRBV11-2 and TRBJ2-7; no reliable D call. There are 14 residues in the CDR3. The germline gives CDR1 SGHAT, CDR2 FQNNGV. The V end was cut by 3 bases, the J end by 4 bases, with 13 bases between. The CDR3 is CASSLRLASYEQYF. In nucleotides, the CDR3 is TGTGCCAGCAGCTTGCGGTTGGCCTCTTACGAGCAGTACTTC.

This clone was detected only a few times. The chain recombines TRBV29-1 with TRBJ1-2, with unresolved D. Germline V lookup: CDR1 SQVTM, CDR2 ANQGSEA. V was cut by 6 bases and J by 3 bases, with 11 bases left in between. The CDR3 is 12 residues long. CDR3 sequence: CSVRRNHYGYTF. The CDR3 DNA is TGCAGCGTCCGGCGAAACCACTATGGCTACACCTTC.

The rearrangement links TRBV4-1 to TRBJ1-6; a weak D match, TRBD1 (6 bases). The CDR3 is made up of 15 amino acids. CDR1 MGHRA and CDR2 YSYEKL come from the germline V gene. Trimming removed 6 bases from V and 3 bases from J, with 12 bases in between. The CDR3 loop is CASRPTGRYNSPLHF. CDR3 in DNA: TGCGCCAGCAGGCCAACAGGGCGCTATAATTCACCCCTCCACTTT.

J is TRBJ2-7 and V is TRBV10-3; D uncertain. The germline V and J ends were trimmed by 3 bases and 7 bases, with 22 bases remaining between them. CDR1 is ENHRY and CDR2 is SYGVKD in the germline V gene. This CDR3 is built from 16 residues. The CDR3 is CAISDPVVAAMGEQYF. CDR3 nucleotide sequence: TGTGCCATCAGTGATCCCGTGGTAGCCGCGATGGGGGAGCAGTACTTC.

This clone has just a few counts. This CDR3 is also generated by other DNA sequences in the sample. CDR3 sequence reads: CSVEEGGTDTQYF. CDR3 DNA: TGCAGCGTTGAAGAGGGGGGTACAGATACGCAGTATTTT. The chain employs TRBV29-1 and TRBJ2-3; possibly TRBD2 for D (6 bases). The CDR3 spans 13 residues. Germline V gives CDR1 SQVTM, CDR2 ANQGSEA. The V gene lost 0 bases and the J gene lost 3 bases, with 7 bases spanning the gap.

The rearrangement uses TRBV29-1 and TRBJ1-1; D remains ambiguous. Germline CDR1 is SQVTM and CDR2 is ANQGSEA. The V end was cut by 4 bases, the J end by 0 bases, with 12 bases between. CDR3 length: 14 residues. CDR3: CSVGRGQLNTEAFF. The CDR3 bases are TGCAGCGTTGGTCGAGGCCAGTTGAACACTGAAGCTTTCTTT.

The rearrangement links TRBV10-3 to TRBJ2-5, with D possibly called TRBD1 or TRBD2 (5 bases each). CDR1 is ENHRY, CDR2 SYGVKD, per germline. V shed 2 bases and J shed 3 bases, with 13 bases lying between them. The CDR3 extends over 15 amino acids. In DNA form, the CDR3 reads TGTGCCATCAGTGAGAGGGACGCAAAGAAAGAGACCCAGTACTTC. This sequence encodes CAISERDAKKETQYF.

The chain has TRBV6-6 and TRBJ1-5; no firm D call. This CDR3 comprises 14 residues. V was cut by 2 bases and J by 13 bases, with 18 bases left in between. CDR1 is MNHNY, CDR2 SVGAGI, per germline (reference sequence). The CDR3 DNA reads as TGTGCCAGCAGTTACACGCGTGGAGGTCCTATTCAGCATTTT. Translated: CASSYTRGGPIQHF.

The chain uses TRBV7-2 and TRBJ2-7; 7 nucleotides agree with TRBD2. The CDR3 runs to 15 residues. CDR1 and CDR2 from the germline V gene are SGHTA and FQGNSA. V lost 1 base to trimming and J lost 1 base; unmatched junction nucleotides: 4. The CDR3: CASSLEAGSSYEQYF. Here the CDR3 DNA reads TGTGCCAGCAGCTTAGAAGCGGGGTCATCCTACGAGCAGTACTTC.

The DNA for the CDR3 is TGTGCCTGGAGTGCGGGACAGGGAACCTCAAACTATGGCTACACCTTC. Residues: CAWSAGQGTSNYGYTF. The chain is built from TRBV30 and TRBJ1-2, with 9 bases fitting TRBD1. The length of the CDR3 is 16 residues. The trim removed 1 base at V and 2 bases at J, leaving 8 bases unmatched. Germline CDR1 is GTSNPN and CDR2 is SVGIG (reference sequence).

The chain links TRBV28 to TRBJ2-7, with 9 bases fitting TRBD1. The CDR3 spans 14 residues. Unmatched junction bases numbered 5, after V lost 7 bases and J lost 1 base. The germline gives CDR1 MDHEN, CDR2 SYDVKM. As DNA, the CDR3 is TGTGCCAGCATCTCGACAGGGGGGTCCTACGAGCAGTACTTC. This encodes CASISTGGSYEQYF.

There are a few counts of this clone. The rearrangement uses TRBV29-1 and TRBJ1-2; 10 bases are shared with TRBD1. Per the germline V gene, CDR1 is SQVTM and CDR2 is ANQGSEA. V lost 1 base, J lost 4 bases, and 3 bases stayed unmatched. This CDR3 spans 14 amino acids. The CDR3 nucleotides read TGCAGCGTTGAAGGACAGGGGGCGAGCTATGGCTACACCTTC. This encodes CSVEGQGASYGYTF.

The genes are TRBV18 and TRBJ2-3; possible D gene TRBD2, 7 bases. CDR3 length: 14 amino acids. The germline gives CDR1 KGHSH, CDR2 LQKENI. The V and J ends lost 8 bases and 2 bases respectively, with 14 bases between them. This chain's CDR3 is CASQGRGTTDTQYF. DNA of the CDR3: TGTGCCAGCCAGGGGAGGGGCACCACAGATACGCAGTATTTT. Full variable domain (outside the CDR3, taken from reference TRBV18 and TRBJ2-3): NAGVMQNPRHLVRRRGQEARLRCSPMKGHSHVYWYRQLPEEGLKFMVYLQKENIIDESGMPKERFSAEFPKEGPSILRIQQVVRGDSAAYFCASQGRGTTDTQYFGPGTRLTVL.

This clone was seen more than once but under ten times. The chain is built from TRBV18 and TRBJ1-1, with unresolved D. Trimming removed 3 bases from V and 1 base from J, with 9 bases in between. This CDR3 has 14 amino acids. Germline V CDR1 and CDR2: KGHSH, LQKENI. CDR3 nucleotides: TGTGCCAGCTCACCCCTACAGAGGAACACTGAAGCTTTCTTT. Amino acids: CASSPLQRNTEAFF.

This clone was counted a few times. The gene calls are TRBV6-5 and TRBJ1-2; D may be TRBD1 (6 bases). The CDR3 consists of 14 residues. The germline CDR1 and CDR2 sequences are MNHEY and SVGAGI. Trimming pared 2 bases from V and 8 bases from J, leaving 15 bases between. CDR3 residues: CASSYALGADGYTF. CDR3 bases: TGTGCCAGCAGTTACGCTTTGGGGGCTGACGGCTACACCTTC.